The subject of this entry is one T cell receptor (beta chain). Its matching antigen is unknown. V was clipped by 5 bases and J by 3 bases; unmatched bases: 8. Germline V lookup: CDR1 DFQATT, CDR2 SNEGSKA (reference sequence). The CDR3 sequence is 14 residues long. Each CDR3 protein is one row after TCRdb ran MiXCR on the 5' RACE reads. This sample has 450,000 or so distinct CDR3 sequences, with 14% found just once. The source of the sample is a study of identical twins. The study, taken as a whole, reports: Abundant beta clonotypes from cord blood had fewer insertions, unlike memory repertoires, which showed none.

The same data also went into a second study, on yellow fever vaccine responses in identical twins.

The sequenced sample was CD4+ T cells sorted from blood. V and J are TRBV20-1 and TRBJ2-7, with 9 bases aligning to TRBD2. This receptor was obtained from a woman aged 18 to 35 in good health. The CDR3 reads CSAPKTSGRYEQYF. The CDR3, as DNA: TGCAGTGCTCCCAAGACTAGCGGTCGCTACGAGCAGTACTTC.